One sample yielded the 31 T cell receptor beta chains listed below, sequenced in a study of T-cell memory formation after mild COVID-19. TCRdb analysed the 5' RACE reads with MiXCR anew, one entry per CDR3 protein. The sample holds approximately 65,000 distinct CDR3 sequences; 15% to 20% are singletons and the top ten take under 35%. Sequenced sample: PBMCs or a T cell subset sorted from them (not recorded which). The receptors were gathered from an adult woman who had mild COVID-19 (a few samples of this study predate the infection). Cell type and time point are not known.

The V call is TRBV6-2 or TRBV6-3, the J call TRBJ1-1; TRBD1 is a possible D gene (5 bases). The CDR3 loop spans 13 amino acids. The V gene lost 2 bases and the J gene lost 6 bases, with 10 bases spanning the gap. Germline V gives CDR1 MNHEY, CDR2 SVGEGT. The CDR3, as DNA: TGTGCCAGCAGTTACCTCAGGGTAGCTGAAGCTTTCTTT. Its translation: CASSYLRVAEAFF.

The chain combines TRBV7-8 with TRBJ1-1; D is unclear. The length of the CDR3 is 12 residues. V dropped 5 bases and J dropped 7 bases, with 11 bases sitting between them. The V gene's germline CDR1 is SGHVS and CDR2 FQNEAQ. CDR3 DNA sequence: TGTGCCAGCAGCCGCCGCTACTTTGAAGCTTTCTTT. Its translation is CASSRRYFEAFF.

The gene calls are TRBV24-1 and TRBJ2-5; 7 nucleotides match TRBD2. The length of the CDR3 is 15 residues. Germline V gives CDR1 KGHDR, CDR2 SFDVKD. V lost 5 bases to trimming and J lost 5 bases; unmatched junction nucleotides: 10. CDR3 in amino acids: CATSAPGRELETQYF. The DNA of the CDR3 is TGTGCCACCAGTGCCCCGGGGCGGGAGTTGGAGACCCAGTACTTC.

This clonotype showed up just a few times. The genes are TRBV9 and TRBJ1-6; D gene uncertain. V gave up 1 base and J gave up 11 bases, with 7 bases separating them. The germline V gene has CDR1 SGDLS and CDR2 YYNGEE. The CDR3 runs to 12 residues. The CDR3, as DNA: TGTGCCAGCAGCGTACCCGGGACACCCCTCCACTTT. Translation: CASSVPGTPLHF. The full variable domain, rest sourced from reference TRBV9 and TRBJ1-6, is DSGVTQTPKHLITATGQRVTLRCSPRSGDLSVYWYQQSLDQGLQFLIQYYNGEERAKGNILERFSAQQFPDLHSELNLSSLELGDSALYFCASSVPGTPLHFGNGTRLTVT.

This chain links TRBV7-9 with TRBJ2-7, with D tentatively TRBD1 or TRBD2 (5 bases each). CDR1 is SEHNR and CDR2 is FQNEAQ in the germline V gene (reference sequence). Between the trimmed V and J ends, which lost 5 bases and 3 bases, there was a span of 17 bases. This CDR3 contains 15 residues. The CDR3 region has the DNA TGTGCCAGCAGCCCCGGGACCCTAAGGGTCTACGAGCAGTACTTC. Amino acid sequence: CASSPGTLRVYEQYF.

This clonotype was found a few times. CDR3 in amino acids: CASRSLSGSTGELFF. Here the CDR3 DNA reads TGTGCCAGCAGGAGCCTAAGCGGGAGCACCGGGGAGCTGTTTTTT. The rearrangement uses TRBV6-5 and TRBJ2-2; 8 bases are a match to TRBD2. The ends lost 6 bases at V and 4 bases at J; junction bases unmatched: 7. Looked up from germline, CDR1 is MNHEY and CDR2 is SVGAGI. The CDR3 runs to 15 residues.

The chain couples TRBV27 to TRBJ1-1; tentative D call: TRBD1 (5 bases). The V gene lost 2 bases and the J gene lost 7 bases, with 11 bases spanning the gap. The CDR3 extends over 13 amino acids. The germline gives CDR1 MNHEY, CDR2 SMNVEV (reference sequence). This CDR3 is CASSLAGGSEAFF. In DNA form, the CDR3 reads TGTGCCAGCAGTTTAGCGGGGGGGAGTGAAGCTTTCTTT.

This clonotype came up a few times. The chain links TRBV12-3 or TRBV12-4 to TRBJ2-7, with no clear D. With 6 bases removed from V and 3 bases from J, the gap between germline ends came to 9 bases. The CDR3 extends over 12 amino acids. DNA for the CDR3: TGTGCCAGCAGCGCAACCTACTACGAGCAGTACTTC. Translation gives CASSATYYEQYF.

This clonotype was found a few times. The rearrangement joins TRBV20-1 to TRBJ2-7; 10 positions agree with TRBD2. Germline loops: CDR1 DFQATT, CDR2 SNEGSKA (reference sequence). This CDR3 has 14 amino acids. Trimming at V came to 1 base and at J to 4 bases, leaving 4 bases not matched to a gene. The CDR3 DNA is TGCAGTGCTAGAGGTACTAGCGGGATTTACGAGCAGTACTTC. Protein: CSARGTSGIYEQYF.

This clonotype was seen more than once but under ten times. The chain carries TRBV5-1 and TRBJ2-1; a weak D match, TRBD2 (7 bases). The ends were cut back, 4 bases at V and 8 bases at J, with 16 bases in the middle. CDR1 is SGHRS, CDR2 YFSETQ, per germline. This CDR3 has 14 amino acids. CDR3 loop: CASSEGGEVDEQFF. CDR3 nucleotide sequence: TGCGCCAGCAGCGAAGGGGGGGAGGTGGATGAGCAGTTCTTC.

This clonotype has just a few counts. The chain employs TRBV7-8 and TRBJ2-7, with a tentative D call TRBD2 (6 bases). V lost 1 base to trimming and J lost 4 bases, with 17 bases between them. The CDR3 has 16 amino acids. Looked up from germline, CDR1 is SGHVS and CDR2 is FQNEAQ. The CDR3 nucleotides are TGTGCCAGCAGCTTAGGTACGGGAGTCCTCTTTTACGAGCAGTACTTC. This codes for CASSLGTGVLFYEQYF.

This clonotype was seen a few times. This chain links TRBV5-1 with TRBJ1-2; TRBD1 is a possible D gene (5 bases). The CDR3 loop spans 14 amino acids. V lost 0 bases and J 4 bases, leaving 10 bases between the germline ends. Germline assignment: CDR1 SGHRS and CDR2 YFSETQ. The CDR3: CASSLAGASYGYTF. In DNA, the CDR3 is TGCGCCAGCAGCTTGGCCGGGGCTAGCTATGGCTACACCTTC.

Here the CDR3 reads CATSSHSRALDEKLFF. In nucleotides, the CDR3 is TGTGCCACCAGTTCCCATAGCCGGGCCCTGGATGAAAAACTGTTTTTT. This chain uses TRBV24-1 with TRBJ1-4; unclear D gene. The germline V gene encodes CDR1 KGHDR and CDR2 SFDVKD. This CDR3 is built from 16 residues. The V gene lost 6 bases and the J gene lost 6 bases, with 19 bases spanning the gap.

This chain connects TRBV9 to TRBJ2-7; 7 bases line up with TRBD1. The germline V gene encodes CDR1 SGDLS and CDR2 YYNGEE. Germline trimming cut 2 bases from V and 2 bases from J; bases unmatched to any gene: 10. This CDR3 comprises 16 residues. The CDR3 is CASSVNSGTATYEQYF. The CDR3 region has the DNA TGTGCCAGCAGCGTCAATTCCGGGACAGCAACCTACGAGCAGTACTTC.

This rearrangement joins TRBV7-6 to TRBJ2-3; D is unresolved. V was trimmed by 1 base and J by 7 bases, leaving 6 bases between them. Germline assignment: CDR1 SGHVS and CDR2 FNYEAQ. The CDR3 is 12 residues long. The CDR3: CASSLGGYTQYF. The CDR3 DNA is TGTGCCAGCAGCTTAGGAGGATATACGCAGTATTTT.

The J gene is TRBJ2-5, the V gene TRBV20-1, with D possibly TRBD2 on 5 matching bases. V lost 6 bases and J 3 bases, leaving 23 bases between the germline ends. This CDR3 region has 16 residues. The germline gives CDR1 DFQATT, CDR2 SNEGSKA (reference sequence). CDR3 sequence reads: CSARLSRVEGEETQYF. The CDR3 bases are TGCAGTGCCCGGTTAAGTAGGGTTGAGGGTGAAGAGACCCAGTACTTC.

A few counts support this clonotype. The chain has TRBV7-6 and TRBJ2-3, with D possibly called TRBD1 or TRBD2 (6 bases each). Germline V CDR1 and CDR2: SGHVS, FNYEAQ. CDR3 length equals 14 residues. V was cut by 0 bases and J by 5 bases, with 9 bases left in between. This CDR3 is CASSLAGGKDTQYF. CDR3 nucleotides: TGTGCCAGCAGCTTAGCGGGGGGCAAAGATACGCAGTATTTT.

The chain is built from TRBV14 and TRBJ2-7; TRBD1 agrees at 7 bases. The CDR3 spans 13 residues. Per germline, CDR1 SGHDN and CDR2 FVKESK. V lost 6 bases and J lost 4; bases outside the gene matches: 6. In DNA form, the CDR3 reads TGTGCCAGCAGTACAGGGGATCATTACGAGCAGTACTTC. It encodes CASSTGDHYEQYF.

Many counts were recorded for this clonotype. The rearrangement links TRBV4-1 to TRBJ1-1; a weak D match, TRBD1 (5 bases). The V gene's germline CDR1 is MGHRA and CDR2 YSYEKL. V was clipped by 7 bases and J by 7 bases, with 16 bases between them. CDR3 size: 13 residues. The DNA of the CDR3 is TGCGCCAGCACCGAAGGGGCAGGCAGTGAAGCTTTCTTT. Protein: CASTEGAGSEAFF.

This sequence joins TRBV3-1 and TRBJ2-5, with D hard to call. V was trimmed by 0 bases and J by 1 base, leaving 9 bases between them. The CDR3 is 15 residues long. Per the germline V gene, CDR1 is LGHDT and CDR2 is YNNKEL (reference sequence). Written as DNA, the CDR3 is TGTGCCAGCAGCCAAGAGGCCTCGACCCAAGAGACCCAGTACTTC. Amino acid sequence: CASSQEASTQETQYF.

The chain joins TRBV4-3 to TRBJ1-3, with D unresolved. CDR1 LGHNA and CDR2 YSLEER come from the germline V gene. V lost 0 bases, J lost 0 bases, and 6 bases lay in between. This CDR3 has 15 amino acids. CDR3 coding DNA: TGCGCCAGCAGCCAAGATAAGGGCTCTGGAAACACCATATATTTT. This sequence encodes CASSQDKGSGNTIYF.

The V call is TRBV12-3 or TRBV12-4, the J call TRBJ1-4; no firm D call. The CDR3 extends over 16 amino acids. V was clipped by 7 bases and J by 3 bases, with 18 bases between them. The CDR3 DNA reads TGTGCCAGCACTCTCGGGCCCGGGATTGCTAATGAAAAACTGTTTTTT. It encodes CASTLGPGIANEKLFF.

The V gene is TRBV7-3, the J gene TRBJ2-7; 7 bases align to TRBD1. CDR3 length equals 18 residues. V dropped 3 bases and J dropped 2; count of bases not matched to a gene: 16. Germline assignment: CDR1 SGHTA and CDR2 FQGTGA. The CDR3 sequence: CASSFLGGEWTGTYEQYF. The CDR3 nucleotides read TGTGCCAGCAGCTTTCTTGGGGGAGAATGGACAGGAACCTACGAGCAGTACTTC.

The genes are TRBV4-2 and TRBJ2-7; D perhaps matches TRBD2 (5 bases). This CDR3 comprises 16 residues. Germline CDR1 reads LGHNA; CDR2 reads YNFKEQ. Trimming cost V 3 bases and J 2 bases, with 17 bases left between them. CDR3 nucleotide sequence: TGTGCCAGCAGCCAGGACTCCCACGGGAACACCTACGAGCAGTACTTC. Protein: CASSQDSHGNTYEQYF.

In this sample, this clonotype turned up a few times. The chain couples TRBV2 to TRBJ2-3; 11 nucleotides line up with TRBD2. CDR3 length: 16 amino acids. CDR1 SNHLY and CDR2 FYNNEI come from the germline V gene. V was pared by 6 bases and J by 0 bases, with 5 bases of the junction left unmatched. This chain's CDR3 is CASRSTSGASTDTQYF. DNA of the CDR3: TGTGCCAGCAGATCGACTAGCGGGGCAAGCACAGATACGCAGTATTTT. The full variable domain, in which reference TRBV2 and TRBJ2-3 provide the parts outside the CDR3, is EPEVTQTPSHQVTQMGQEVILRCVPISNHLYFYWYRQILGQKVEFLVSFYNNEISEKSEIFDDQFSVERPDGSNFTLKIRSTKLEDSAMYFCASRSTSGASTDTQYFGPGTRLTVL.

V gene TRBV7-8 combines with J gene TRBJ2-5; 10 nucleotides match TRBD2. This CDR3 is 15 amino acids long. Germline CDR1 and CDR2: SGHVS and FQNEAQ. Trimming at V came to 3 bases and at J to 0 bases, leaving 1 base not matched to a gene. CDR3 region: CASSFLAGDQETQYF. DNA for the CDR3: TGTGCCAGCAGCTTTCTAGCGGGAGACCAAGAGACCCAGTACTTC.

This CDR3 reads CASSQGLAESVFF. The CDR3 DNA reads as TGCGCCAGCAGCCAAGGACTAGCGGAATCGGTGTTCTTC. The V gene is TRBV5-1, the J gene TRBJ2-1, with 10 positions matching TRBD2. This CDR3 contains 13 residues. In germline, CDR1 is SGHRS, CDR2 YFSETQ. The trim removed 4 bases at V and 15 bases at J, leaving 10 bases unmatched.

The chain recombines TRBV5-4 with TRBJ2-1, with D unclear. Looked up from germline, CDR1 is SGHNT and CDR2 is YYREEE (reference sequence). V was clipped by 1 base and J by 7 bases, with 9 bases between them. The CDR3 sequence is 13 residues long. This CDR3 is CASSLWAENEQFF. CDR3 DNA sequence: TGTGCCAGCAGCTTGTGGGCCGAGAATGAGCAGTTCTTC. The whole variable domain, remainder taken from reference TRBV5-4 and TRBJ2-1, is ETGVTQSPTHLIKTRGQQVTLRCSSQSGHNTVSWYQQALGQGPQFIFQYYREEENGRGNFPPRFSGLQFPNYSSELNVNALELDDSALYLCASSLWAENEQFFGPGTRLTVL.

This sequence joins TRBV7-9 and TRBJ2-7; 7 positions agree with TRBD1. J gave up 0 bases and V 5 bases, and 10 bases lay outside the gene matches. CDR1 is SEHNR and CDR2 is FQNEAQ in the germline V gene (reference sequence). There are 16 residues in the CDR3. Here the CDR3 DNA reads TGTGCCAGCAGCCAATTAAGGGGACAGAGCTCCTACGAGCAGTACTTC. It codes for CASSQLRGQSSYEQYF.

The V call is TRBV29-1, the J call TRBJ1-1; D is possibly TRBD1 (5 bases). The CDR3 consists of 12 residues. Trimming took off 4 bases at V and 11 bases at J, with 17 bases between the two ends. Germline V gene lookup returns CDR1 SQVTM and CDR2 ANQGSEA. The CDR3 coding sequence is TGCAGCGTTGTCGGTTTGGGGGGGATTGCTTTCTTT. The encoded protein is CSVVGLGGIAFF.

This clonotype appeared a few times. The rearrangement uses TRBV7-6 and TRBJ2-4; 11 nucleotides align to TRBD2. V shed 5 bases, J shed 0 bases, and the junction held 3 bases outside the gene matches. The CDR3 totals 16 residues. In germline, CDR1 is SGHVS, CDR2 FNYEAQ. The CDR3 is CASSLGLAGAKNIQYF. CDR3 DNA: TGTGCCAGCAGCCTAGGACTAGCGGGAGCCAAAAACATTCAGTACTTC.